This T cell receptor (beta chain) was retrieved from a study of blood T cells in healthy people across ages. Background on the study: Template switching recovered approximately one barcoded beta molecule for every two T cells. Study outcomes and limitations: Long-lived donors carried more naive CD4+ cells and greater diversity than aged donors. Shifts in expanded clonotypes may have been confounded by donor CMV status, which was unknown.

The CDR3 runs 16 residues. CDR1 is MNHEY and CDR2 is SMNVEV in the germline V gene (reference sequence). The V and J ends lost 3 bases and 13 bases respectively, with 25 bases between them. PCR was performed a second time for about 7 to 11 cycles using a sample-barcoded 5' primer and a J-beta primer mix. MiXCR was run by TCRdb on the 5' RACE reads, yielding one entry per CDR3 protein. Here the sample spans roughly 1,300,000 distinct CDR3 sequences, roughly 64% being singletons. As for this clonotype: Its specificity is not known.

The TCR sequence derives from a man younger than 30 in good health. Sequenced input: blood. This chain connects TRBV27 to TRBJ2-4; possibly TRBD2 for D (7 bases). The CDR3 DNA follows: TGTGCCAGCAGTTTCCTCACGGTAGTAGGGGGGGGGAAGCAGTACTTC. Translation: CASSFLTVVGGGKQYF.